The 30 T cell receptor beta chains below all came from one sample that was sequenced in a study of blood T cells in healthy people across ages. Then a second PCR, running about 6 to 12 cycles, was carried out with a sample-barcoded 5' primer and a J-beta primer mix. One entry per CDR3 protein, called by TCRdb with MiXCR from the 5' RACE reads. In the table there are around 990,000 distinct CDR3 sequences, about 23% of which are singletons. This sample was shared with a second study, whose subject was T cells of mothers and their children.

Sequences were obtained from blood. Receptors were obtained from a girl under 10 years old in good health.

Only a few counts were recorded for this clonotype. The CDR3 reads CASSLPGQGVVDTQYF. CDR3 coding DNA: TGTGCCAGCAGTTTGCCGGGACAGGGGGTTGTGGATACGCAGTATTTT. This sequence joins TRBV12-3 or TRBV12-4 and TRBJ2-3; TRBD1 matches 11 bases. The CDR3 is 16 amino acids. V trimming: 3 bases; J trimming: 6 bases; junction bases outside the gene matches: 8.

The chain carries TRBV28 and TRBJ2-3, with TRBD2 matching 10 bases. Germline CDR1 and CDR2: MDHEN and SYDVKM. With 7 bases clipped from V and 5 bases from J, the junction kept 3 bases outside the gene matches. The CDR3 spans 13 residues. The CDR3 bases are TGTGCCAGCACCCTAGCGGGAGTAGATACGCAGTATTTT. It codes for CASTLAGVDTQYF.

A word on this clonotype: The junction and the germline gene differ at one end; a read error may be behind it. V usage is TRBV20-1 and J usage is TRBJ1-2, with TRBD1 identical over 8 bases. Germline-derived CDR1 and CDR2 are DFQATT and SNEGSKA (reference sequence). The CDR3 runs 12 residues. This chain's CDR3 is CSASDRGYGYTF. CDR3 coding DNA: TGCAGTGCCTCAGACAGGGGCTATGGATACACCTTC.

V usage is TRBV7-3 and J usage is TRBJ1-1; D uncertain. Trimming shortened V by 4 bases and J by 10 bases, and 19 bases separated the two germline ends. Germline assignment: CDR1 SGHTA and CDR2 FQGTGA. The CDR3 contains 14 residues. CDR3 residues: CASSSRLVTPPAFF. The CDR3, as DNA: TGTGCCAGCAGCTCAAGGCTTGTAACCCCGCCAGCTTTCTTT.

In its sample, this clonotype was seen a few times. V is TRBV7-2 and J is TRBJ2-2, with D tentatively TRBD1 (6 bases). Germline V CDR1 and CDR2: SGHTA, FQGNSA. The CDR3 has 14 residues. Deletions cut 5 bases from V and 5 bases from J, with 12 bases between. This chain's CDR3 is CASSPGTTTGELFF. The CDR3 nucleotides are TGTGCCAGCAGCCCCGGGACAACTACCGGGGAGCTGTTTTTT.

Points on this clonotype: Compared with germline, one end of the junction differs, possibly owing to a read error. The chain recombines TRBV7-2 with TRBJ2-7, with D unresolved. The CDR3 loop spans 17 amino acids. Germline assignment: CDR1 SGHTA and CDR2 FQGNSA. CDR3 coding DNA: TGTGCCACCAGCTTAGCTGCCGGCGCGACGGTCCCTTACGAGCAGTACTTC. This sequence encodes CATSLAAGATVPYEQYF.

The gene calls are TRBV6-1 and TRBJ2-5, with D perhaps TRBD1 (5 bases). CDR1 and CDR2 from the germline V gene are MNHNS and SASEGT. The V end lost 6 bases, the J end lost 4 bases, and 12 bases lay between the germline ends. This CDR3 has 13 amino acids. CDR3 DNA: TGTGCCAGCAGAAGGGGTTGGGGAGAGACCCAGTACTTC. The encoded protein is CASRRGWGETQYF.

This clonotype was seen a few times. The chain combines TRBV6-2 or TRBV6-3 with TRBJ2-2; the D call may be TRBD1 or TRBD2 (6 bases each). V was pared by 7 bases and J by 4 bases, with 22 bases between. CDR3 length equals 17 residues. Germline V gene sequence: CDR1 MNHEY, CDR2 SVGEGT. The CDR3 region is CASNKRLGGLGTGELFF. The CDR3 DNA sequence: TGTGCCAGCAACAAACGGTTAGGGGGGCTTGGCACCGGGGAGCTGTTTTTT.

The chain carries TRBV29-1 and TRBJ2-3; D is ambiguous. This CDR3 contains 13 residues. V was trimmed by 6 bases and J by 5 bases, leaving 15 bases between them. Germline V CDR1 and CDR2: SQVTM, ANQGSEA. CDR3 loop: CSVRLGSVDTQYF. As DNA, the CDR3 is TGCAGCGTGCGGCTCGGATCGGTAGATACGCAGTATTTT.

There are many counts of this clonotype. Compared with germline, one end of the junction differs, possibly owing to a read error. CDR3 amino acids: CASSLTGRNTEAFF. The CDR3 DNA is TGTGCCAGCAGCCTGACAGGGAGAAACACCGAAGCTTTCTTT. The V call is TRBV12-3 or TRBV12-4, the J call TRBJ1-1, with 7 bases that match TRBD1. CDR3 length equals 14 residues.

The rearrangement links TRBV28 to TRBJ2-7; D may be TRBD2 (7 bases). The CDR3 spans 17 residues. V was trimmed by 2 bases and J by 1 base, leaving 18 bases between them. Per the germline V gene, CDR1 is MDHEN and CDR2 is SYDVKM. This CDR3 is CASSLRGGVMNSYEQYF. CDR3 DNA sequence: TGTGCCAGCAGTTTAAGGGGGGGGGTCATGAATTCCTACGAGCAGTACTTC.

The rearrangement joins TRBV25-1 to TRBJ1-2, with D maybe TRBD1 (6 bases). Trimming removed 3 bases from V and 3 bases from J, with 11 bases in between. The CDR3 consists of 14 residues. The germline CDR1 and CDR2 sequences are MGHDK and SYGVNS. The CDR3 coding sequence is TGTGCCAGCAGTGACGCGACAGGCCACTATGGCTACACCTTC. Its protein product is CASSDATGHYGYTF.

The chain uses TRBV29-1 and TRBJ2-7; TRBD1 agrees at 9 bases. The CDR3 is made up of 12 amino acids. CDR1 is SQVTM and CDR2 is ANQGSEA in the germline V gene. Losses at the gene ends were 7 bases for V and 5 bases for J; bases not matched to a gene: 6. CDR3 residues: CSAEQGANEQYF. The CDR3 nucleotides read TGCAGCGCCGAACAGGGGGCCAACGAGCAGTACTTC.

This chain joins TRBV27 and TRBJ2-3; 7 bases are a match to TRBD1. The CDR3 length is 16 residues. The germline V gene encodes CDR1 MNHEY and CDR2 SMNVEV (reference sequence). V lost 2 bases to trimming and J lost 2 bases; unmatched junction nucleotides: 7. CDR3 in DNA: TGTGCCAGCAGTTTACGAGGGACAGATACCACAGATACGCAGTATTTT. Its protein product is CASSLRGTDTTDTQYF.

This clonotype was seen only a few times. This rearrangement joins TRBV19 to TRBJ1-2; no definite D call. CDR1 and CDR2 (germline): LNHDA, SQIVND (reference sequence). Trimming pared 6 bases from V and 6 bases from J, leaving 14 bases between. The CDR3 is 13 amino acids. The CDR3: CASSLRAEDGYTF. The CDR3 nucleotides read TGTGCCAGTAGCTTAAGGGCGGAGGATGGCTACACCTTC. Together with reference TRBV19 and TRBJ1-2, the CDR3 gives the full variable domain: DGGITQSPKYLFRKEGQNVTLSCEQNLNHDAMYWYRQDPGQGLRLIYYSQIVNDFQKGDIAEGYSVSREKKESFPLTVTSAQKNPTAFYLCASSLRAEDGYTFGSGTRLTVV.

This clonotype was counted once. The genes are TRBV7-2 and TRBJ2-6; D is perhaps TRBD2 (6 bases). The CDR3 consists of 15 residues. CDR1 SGHTA and CDR2 FQGNSA come from the germline V gene. The V gene lost 4 bases and the J gene lost 5 bases, with 12 bases spanning the gap. CDR3 amino acids: CASSYGGVWANVLTF. DNA of the CDR3: TGTGCCAGCAGCTACGGAGGGGTGTGGGCCAACGTCCTGACTTTC.

This clonotype has just a few counts. This chain connects TRBV29-1 to TRBJ2-7; D gene unclear. V was trimmed by 0 bases and J by 4 bases, leaving 7 bases between them. The CDR3 loop spans 12 amino acids. Germline assignment: CDR1 SQVTM and CDR2 ANQGSEA. The CDR3, as DNA: TGCAGCGTTGAAGATTTCGGGTACGAGCAGTACTTC. Translation gives CSVEDFGYEQYF.

This clonotype turned up a few times. The V call is TRBV20-1, the J call TRBJ2-3; 10 bases are shared with TRBD2. Looked up from germline, CDR1 is DFQATT and CDR2 is SNEGSKA (reference sequence). J gave up 4 bases and V 6 bases, and 7 bases lay outside the gene matches. This CDR3 is built from 14 residues. The CDR3 region is CSAKSGRAADTQYF. In nucleotides, the CDR3 is TGCAGTGCGAAAAGCGGGAGGGCCGCAGATACGCAGTATTTT.

To note about this clonotype: In this CDR3 the conserved last residue, phenylalanine or tryptophan, is missing, so a read error is likely. This chain connects TRBV6-1 to TRBJ1-1; no firm D call. Germline assignment: CDR1 MNHNS and CDR2 SASEGT. V was trimmed by 7 bases and J by 1 base, leaving 7 bases between them. The CDR3 is 12 residues long. The CDR3 is CASKGGNTEAFL. CDR3 nucleotide sequence: TGTGCCAGCAAGGGCGGGAACACTGAAGCTTTCCTT.

This clonotype has only a few counts. This chain links TRBV4-3 with TRBJ2-6; TRBD1 aligns across 11 bases. The CDR3 totals 18 residues. Germline-derived CDR1 and CDR2 are LGHNA and YSLEER. Unmatched junction bases numbered 9, after V lost 4 bases and J lost 4 bases. The CDR3 reads CASSLDRGQLIGANVLTF. The CDR3 nucleotides read TGCGCCAGCAGCCTGGACAGGGGGCAACTTATAGGGGCCAACGTCCTGACTTTC.

In regard to this clonotype: Compared with germline, one end of the junction differs, possibly owing to a read error. The V and J genes are TRBV5-1 and TRBJ1-2, with D perhaps matching TRBD1 (6 bases). Germline assignment: CDR1 SGHRS and CDR2 YFSETQ. The CDR3 length is 13 residues. This CDR3 is CASTQQGFEGYAF. The CDR3 DNA reads TGCGCCAGCACCCAGCAGGGGTTCGAGGGCTACGCCTTC.

V and J are TRBV7-3 and TRBJ2-2; TRBD1 is a possible D gene (6 bases). Germline V gene sequence: CDR1 SGHTA, CDR2 FQGTGA. The CDR3 spans 15 residues. Trimming removed 5 bases from V and 4 bases from J, with 14 bases in between. The DNA of the CDR3 is TGTGCCAGCAGCCCAGGGGCCGGCAGCACCGGGGAGCTGTTTTTT. It specifies CASSPGAGSTGELFF.

The V and J genes are TRBV7-9 and TRBJ2-7, with D uncertain. CDR3 length: 11 residues. Germline lookup yields CDR1 SEHNR and CDR2 FQNEAQ (reference sequence). Trimming removed 6 bases at V and 5 bases at J, with 8 bases between. Written as DNA, the CDR3 is TGTGCCAGCAGTCCGATCCACGAGCAGTACTTC. Translating gives CASSPIHEQYF.

This rearrangement joins TRBV29-1 to TRBJ2-2; unclear D gene. Between the trimmed V and J ends, which lost 3 bases and 5 bases, there was a span of 13 bases. This CDR3 spans 14 amino acids. Germline CDR1 is SQVTM and CDR2 is ANQGSEA. The CDR3 sequence is CSVEAKRSTGELFF. The CDR3 DNA reads as TGCAGCGTTGAGGCGAAAAGAAGTACCGGGGAGCTGTTTTTT.

In this sample, this clonotype turned up a few times. The chain is built from TRBV12-3 or TRBV12-4 and TRBJ2-5, with 12 bases fitting TRBD2. The CDR3 loop spans 18 amino acids. J was trimmed by 1 base and V by 3 bases; bases with no gene match: 9. CDR3 coding DNA: TGTGCCAGCAGTTTGCTACTAGCGGGAGGACTACTCCAAGAGACCCAGTACTTC. This gives the protein CASSLLLAGGLLQETQYF.

J is TRBJ1-4 and V is TRBV6-1; 7 bases are shared with TRBD1. V trimming: 7 bases; J trimming: 8 bases; junction bases outside the gene matches: 16. The CDR3 is 16 amino acids. Germline V gene lookup returns CDR1 MNHNS and CDR2 SASEGT. The chain's CDR3 is CASTHSSRGEGEKLFF. The CDR3 region has the DNA TGTGCCAGCACCCACTCATCCAGGGGGGAGGGCGAAAAACTGTTTTTT.

The chain uses TRBV20-1 and TRBJ2-3; 8 positions agree with TRBD2. CDR3 size: 13 residues. The germline V gene has CDR1 DFQATT and CDR2 SNEGSKA (reference sequence). V was clipped by 4 bases and J by 6 bases; unmatched bases: 6. The DNA of the CDR3 is TGCAGTGCTAATGCGGGAGGAGGGGATACGCAGTATTTT. This codes for CSANAGGGDTQYF.

This clonotype was seen a handful of times. The chain carries TRBV6-5 and TRBJ2-6; D gene unclear. The CDR3 runs to 15 residues. Trimming removed 6 bases from V and 0 bases from J, with 9 bases in between. The V gene's germline CDR1 is MNHEY and CDR2 SVGAGI. CDR3 loop: CASRSRHSGANVLTF. CDR3 sequence (DNA): TGTGCCAGCAGGTCCCGGCACTCTGGGGCCAACGTCCTGACTTTC.

V is TRBV20-1 and J is TRBJ2-1; D may be TRBD1 (6 bases). The J call is in doubt because the DNA end fits TRBJ2-7 better. Germline assignment: CDR1 DFQATT and CDR2 SNEGSKA (reference sequence). The CDR3 is made up of 15 amino acids. In nucleotides, the CDR3 is TGCAGTGCTTTTACTCCTGTACAGGGCATTGGGGAGCAGTACTTC. Its translation: CSAFTPVQGIGEQYF.

In nucleotides, the CDR3 is TGCGCCAGCAGACCTCAGGGAAACGAGCAGTACTTC. Amino acids: CASRPQGNEQYF. V and J are TRBV5-1 and TRBJ2-7, with TRBD1 as a possible D gene (5 bases). This CDR3 spans 12 amino acids. The V end lost 5 bases, the J end lost 5 bases, and 11 bases lay between the germline ends. CDR1 is SGHRS and CDR2 is YFSETQ in the germline V gene.